These 32 T cell receptor beta chains share one sample of origin, sequenced in a study of shared clonotypes between healthy human individuals. Cells designated naive CD8 were CD45RO-negative and were positively selected for CCR7, with terminally differentiated effector memory CD45RA+ cells excluded. The table came from immunoSEQ multiplex PCR; TCRdb's copy has only in-frame clones and leaves some out. The top ten hold about 1.7% of the sample, which has approximately 1.9 million clones, about 93% seen once. The sample was naive CD8+ T cells from PBMCs. These receptors were obtained from a man between 18 and 29 years old in good health. Some clones in this sample may be carry-over from other donors' samples.

As for this clone: This specimen includes other DNA sequences encoding the same CDR3. The chain is built from TRBV27 and TRBJ1-1, with TRBD1 matching over 9 bases. The CDR3 loop spans 13 amino acids. Losses at the gene ends were 6 bases for V and 4 bases for J; bases not matched to a gene: 3. The germline gives CDR1 MNHEY, CDR2 SMNVEV (reference sequence). This CDR3 is CASRDRGGTEAFF. The DNA of the CDR3 is TGTGCCAGCAGAGACAGGGGGGGCACTGAAGCTTTCTTT.

The chain couples TRBV19 to TRBJ1-2; no clear D. This CDR3 comprises 13 residues. The V gene lost 3 bases and the J gene lost 7 bases, with 12 bases spanning the gap. Germline values: CDR1 LNHDA, CDR2 SQIVND (reference sequence). In DNA, the CDR3 is TGTGCCAGTAGTATTCATCCGAGTCTTGGCTACACCTTC. This gives the protein CASSIHPSLGYTF. Full variable domain (outside the CDR3, taken from reference TRBV19 and TRBJ1-2): DGGITQSPKYLFRKEGQNVTLSCEQNLNHDAMYWYRQDPGQGLRLIYYSQIVNDFQKGDIAEGYSVSREKKESFPLTVTSAQKNPTAFYLCASSIHPSLGYTFGSGTRLTVV.

The V call is TRBV27, the J call TRBJ2-7, with 10 bases identical to TRBD2. V was pared by 5 bases and J by 6 bases, with 16 bases of the junction left unmatched. Germline V gene sequence: CDR1 MNHEY, CDR2 SMNVEV (reference sequence). The CDR3 length is 17 residues. This chain's CDR3 is CASSPRGWLAGEGEQYF. Here the CDR3 DNA reads TGTGCCAGCAGTCCAAGGGGTTGGCTAGCGGGAGAGGGCGAGCAGTACTTC.

The chain employs TRBV9 and TRBJ2-1; TRBD1 matches 10 bases. This CDR3 is built from 16 residues. Losses at the gene ends were 0 bases for V and 6 bases for J; bases not matched to a gene: 6. Germline V gene sequence: CDR1 SGDLS, CDR2 YYNGEE. This CDR3 is CASSVDIGTGVNEQFF. CDR3 DNA sequence: TGTGCCAGCAGCGTAGATATCGGGACAGGGGTCAATGAGCAGTTCTTC. The whole variable domain, filled in from reference TRBV9 and TRBJ2-1, reads DSGVTQTPKHLITATGQRVTLRCSPRSGDLSVYWYQQSLDQGLQFLIQYYNGEERAKGNILERFSAQQFPDLHSELNLSSLELGDSALYFCASSVDIGTGVNEQFFGPGTRLTVL.

The chain recombines TRBV6-1 with TRBJ2-7; no definite D call. The CDR3 is made up of 14 amino acids. The germline CDR1 and CDR2 sequences are MNHNS and SASEGT. V was pared by 6 bases and J by 0 bases, with 12 bases between. The CDR3 DNA is TGTGCCAGCAGACCCTGGGTTAACTCCTACGAGCAGTACTTC. It is translated as CASRPWVNSYEQYF.

The chain employs TRBV7-3 and TRBJ2-3; TRBD2 matches at 7 bases. The V segment lost 2 bases and the J segment 6 bases; nucleotides outside the gene matches: 5. The germline CDR1 and CDR2 sequences are SGHTA and FQGTGA. This CDR3 is built from 14 residues. Here the CDR3 DNA reads TGTGCCAGCAGCTTAGTCGGAGCGGGGGATACGCAGTATTTT. Its translation is CASSLVGAGDTQYF.

On this clone: Germline and junction disagree at one end, which may indicate a read error. The chain uses TRBV28 and TRBJ2-7, with 7 bases aligning to TRBD1. Germline V CDR1 and CDR2: MDHEN, SYDVKM. The CDR3 length is 13 residues. CDR3: CASNRGGSHEQYF. CDR3 DNA sequence: TGTGCCAGCAATCGAGGGGGCTCCCACGAGCAGTACTTC.

This rearrangement joins TRBV28 to TRBJ1-1; 7 nucleotides align to TRBD1. The ends lost 4 bases at V and 10 bases at J; junction bases unmatched: 12. CDR1 is MDHEN, CDR2 SYDVKM, per germline. The CDR3 covers 14 residues. In DNA, the CDR3 is TGTGCCAGCAGTTACGACAGGGTACATGAGGGAGCTTTCTTT. Protein sequence: CASSYDRVHEGAFF.

The chain joins TRBV7-3 to TRBJ2-7; D is undetermined. The CDR3 consists of 13 residues. The germline CDR1 and CDR2 sequences are SGHTA and FQGTGA. V shed 5 bases and J shed 0 bases, with 8 bases lying between them. The CDR3 nucleotides read TGTGCCAGCAGCCCCCCTAGCTCCTACGAGCAGTACTTC. Its protein product is CASSPPSSYEQYF.

This sequence joins TRBV11-1 and TRBJ2-5, with D maybe TRBD2 (5 bases). Between the trimmed V and J ends, which lost 4 bases and 3 bases, there was a span of 12 bases. This CDR3 spans 14 amino acids. Looked up from germline, CDR1 is SGHAT and CDR2 is FQDESV (reference sequence). CDR3 residues: CASSSGKMEETQYF. CDR3 nucleotide sequence: TGTGCCAGCAGCTCGGGGAAGATGGAAGAGACCCAGTACTTC.

Concerning this clone itself: Additional DNA sequences in this sample encode the identical CDR3. J is TRBJ1-3 and V is TRBV27; no firm D call. Trimming took off 4 bases at V and 0 bases at J, with 4 bases between the two ends. Per germline, CDR1 MNHEY and CDR2 SMNVEV (reference sequence). This CDR3 has 13 amino acids. The CDR3 region has the DNA TGTGCCAGCAGTTCGTACTCTGGAAACACCATATATTTT. Encoded protein: CASSSYSGNTIYF.

The chain links TRBV27 to TRBJ2-7; tentatively, D is TRBD1 or TRBD2 (6 bases each). This CDR3 spans 17 amino acids. The ends were cut back, 0 bases at V and 5 bases at J, with 20 bases in the middle. Germline CDR1 is MNHEY and CDR2 is SMNVEV (reference sequence). DNA of the CDR3: TGTGCCAGCAGTTTATCGAGGGGGGCTGCCCGAGGGGACGAGCAGTACTTC. Its translation: CASSLSRGAARGDEQYF.

V is TRBV6-5 and J is TRBJ1-1; a possible D gene is TRBD1 (5 bases). Germline V gene lookup returns CDR1 MNHEY and CDR2 SVGAGI. V was cut by 7 bases and J by 2 bases, with 11 bases left in between. CDR3 length equals 13 residues. The CDR3 sequence is CASTQGLNTEAFF. The CDR3 region has the DNA TGTGCCAGCACCCAGGGATTAAACACTGAAGCTTTCTTT.

The genes are TRBV19 and TRBJ2-1, with D tentatively TRBD1 or TRBD2 (5 bases each). V was clipped by 8 bases and J by 5 bases, with 13 bases between them. The length of the CDR3 is 13 residues. From germline, CDR1 is LNHDA and CDR2 SQIVND (reference sequence). CDR3 coding DNA: TGTGCCAGTGGGGACCCGCCCCACAATGAGCAGTTCTTC. This gives the protein CASGDPPHNEQFF.

The rearrangement links TRBV7-6 to TRBJ2-1; 8 positions match TRBD2. Germline values: CDR1 SGHVS, CDR2 FNYEAQ. The CDR3 spans 16 residues. V lost 1 base to trimming and J lost 9 bases; unmatched junction nucleotides: 11. The CDR3 loop is CASSLGGSGGPLEQFF. As DNA, the CDR3 is TGTGCCAGCAGCTTAGGAGGATCGGGAGGGCCGCTTGAGCAGTTCTTC.

The V call is TRBV25-1, the J call TRBJ1-1, with a weak D call TRBD1 (5 bases). V shed 3 bases and J shed 0 bases, with 11 bases lying between them. The CDR3 covers 15 residues. Germline values: CDR1 MGHDK, CDR2 SYGVNS. The CDR3 sequence is CASSDQGQMNTEAFF. CDR3 coding DNA: TGTGCCAGCAGTGACCAGGGTCAGATGAACACTGAAGCTTTCTTT.

V gene TRBV9 combines with J gene TRBJ2-7, with 7 bases lining up with TRBD1. The CDR3 has 14 residues. V gave up 4 bases and J gave up 5 bases; unmatched junction bases: 9. The V gene's germline CDR1 is SGDLS and CDR2 YYNGEE. The CDR3 DNA sequence: TGTGCCAGCAGCACCGCCGGGACAGCTGACGAGCAGTACTTC. It is translated as CASSTAGTADEQYF.

This sequence joins TRBV6-1 and TRBJ2-7, with no clear D. This CDR3 contains 14 residues. V lost 4 bases and J lost 0, with 10 bases in between. Germline lookup yields CDR1 MNHNS and CDR2 SASEGT. The CDR3 bases are TGTGCCAGCAGTGTCGGTCAGAGCTCCTACGAGCAGTACTTC. Protein product: CASSVGQSSYEQYF.

V and J are TRBV27 and TRBJ2-7, with 7 positions matching TRBD2. V lost 3 bases to trimming and J lost 0 bases; unmatched junction nucleotides: 8. From germline, CDR1 is MNHEY and CDR2 SMNVEV (reference sequence). The CDR3 covers 16 residues. CDR3 DNA: TGTGCCAGCAGTTTCTCGGGGGGTGACCTCTCCTACGAGCAGTACTTC. It encodes CASSFSGGDLSYEQYF.

J is TRBJ2-7 and V is TRBV7-9, with TRBD1 identical over 10 bases. This CDR3 has 14 amino acids. From germline, CDR1 is SEHNR and CDR2 FQNEAQ (reference sequence). V shed 4 bases, J shed 4 bases, and the junction held 4 bases outside the gene matches. The CDR3 DNA sequence: TGTGCCAGCAGCTCGGAGGACAGGGGGTACGAGCAGTACTTC. Translating it yields CASSSEDRGYEQYF. Variable domain in full (rest from reference TRBV7-9 and TRBJ2-7): DTGVSQNPRHKITKRGQNVTFRCDPISEHNRLYWYRQTLGQGPEFLTYFQNEAQLEKSRLLSDRFSAERPKGSFSTLEIQRTEQGDSAMYLCASSSEDRGYEQYFGPGTRLTVT.

This clone was seen a single time. This chain joins TRBV27 and TRBJ1-4, with TRBD1 matching over 8 bases. J lost 7 bases, V lost 5 bases, and 12 bases had no gene match. The V gene's germline CDR1 is MNHEY and CDR2 SMNVEV (reference sequence). The CDR3 is 16 amino acids. This chain's CDR3 is CASSDLRQGRGEKLFF. The CDR3 coding sequence is TGTGCCAGCAGTGATCTTCGACAGGGGCGGGGTGAAAAACTGTTTTTT.

The chain recombines TRBV7-8 with TRBJ2-2; a weak D match, TRBD1 (6 bases). The CDR3 is made up of 16 amino acids. V lost 1 base and J lost 0, with 9 bases in between. The germline V gene encodes CDR1 SGHVS and CDR2 FQNEAQ. The CDR3 spells CASSLVAGANTGELFF. The CDR3, as DNA: TGTGCCAGCAGCTTAGTTGCAGGGGCGAACACCGGGGAGCTGTTTTTT.

This rearrangement joins TRBV19 to TRBJ1-1, with D possibly matching TRBD1 (5 bases). The V end was cut by 2 bases, the J end by 1 base, with 8 bases between. The CDR3 is made up of 14 amino acids. CDR1 and CDR2 (germline): LNHDA, SQIVND (reference sequence). The CDR3 reads CASSIWGTNTEAFF. DNA of the CDR3: TGTGCCAGTAGTATATGGGGGACGAACACTGAAGCTTTCTTT.

The rearrangement joins TRBV4-1 to TRBJ2-7, with D maybe TRBD2 (5 bases). This CDR3 has 15 amino acids. V was clipped by 0 bases and J by 0 bases, with 9 bases between them. The germline CDR1 and CDR2 sequences are MGHRA and YSYEKL. In DNA form, the CDR3 reads TGCGCCAGCAGCCAAGAGGACTCCGACTCCTACGAGCAGTACTTC. As protein: CASSQEDSDSYEQYF.

With regard to this clone: The same CDR3 can be traced to other DNA sequences in this sample. The V gene is TRBV28, the J gene TRBJ1-1; no firm D call. CDR1 and CDR2 (germline): MDHEN, SYDVKM. The ends were cut back, 3 bases at V and 6 bases at J, with 5 bases in the middle. The CDR3 has 11 amino acids. DNA for the CDR3: TGTGCCAGCAGTTTTGGGGCTGAAGCTTTCTTT. Residues: CASSFGAEAFF.

This clone occurred once. The chain joins TRBV9 to TRBJ1-1, with 9 bases identical to TRBD1. Germline CDR1 is SGDLS and CDR2 is YYNGEE. Unmatched junction bases numbered 7, after V lost 4 bases and J lost 6 bases. The CDR3 loop spans 14 amino acids. The CDR3 spells CASSPGQGQPEAFF. The CDR3 DNA reads as TGTGCCAGCAGCCCCGGACAGGGGCAGCCTGAAGCTTTCTTT.

This chain joins TRBV11-2 and TRBJ2-2; D unclear. The germline V gene has CDR1 SGHAT and CDR2 FQNNGV. The CDR3 runs 16 residues. Trimming cost V 2 bases and J 6 bases, with 16 bases left between them. The CDR3 here is CASSLSLFWDPGELFF. CDR3 coding DNA: TGTGCCAGCAGCTTATCTTTGTTCTGGGATCCCGGGGAGCTGTTTTTT.

The chain is built from TRBV4-3 and TRBJ2-1; 10 bases match TRBD1. This CDR3 is built from 20 residues. Germline V CDR1 and CDR2: LGHNA, YSLEER. V dropped 0 bases and J dropped 7; count of bases not matched to a gene: 18. The CDR3 coding sequence is TGCGCCAGCAGCCAAGAACCGGGACAGGGGCTGGAAGGAAGAGGTAATGAGCAGTTCTTC. Translating it yields CASSQEPGQGLEGRGNEQFF.

V gene TRBV5-3 combines with J gene TRBJ2-1, with D possibly matching TRBD1 (6 bases). TRBV5-3 is designated an ORF whose function remains uncertain. CDR3 length: 14 amino acids. Trimming cost V 6 bases and J 8 bases, with 18 bases left between them. CDR3 region: CARTVTGLGDEQFF. Here the CDR3 DNA reads TGTGCCAGAACGGTAACAGGGCTAGGCGATGAGCAGTTCTTC.

The V call is TRBV19, the J call TRBJ2-1; 9 bases fit TRBD1. The CDR3 covers 14 residues. The germline V gene encodes CDR1 LNHDA and CDR2 SQIVND (reference sequence). Trimming at V came to 2 bases and at J to 7 bases, leaving 3 bases not matched to a gene. Here the CDR3 reads CASSITGTGNEQFF. The CDR3 DNA reads TGTGCCAGTAGTATAACCGGGACAGGGAATGAGCAGTTCTTC. Complete variable domain (other parts from reference TRBV19 and TRBJ2-1): DGGITQSPKYLFRKEGQNVTLSCEQNLNHDAMYWYRQDPGQGLRLIYYSQIVNDFQKGDIAEGYSVSREKKESFPLTVTSAQKNPTAFYLCASSITGTGNEQFFGPGTRLTVL.

The gene calls are TRBV6-6 and TRBJ1-1, with a tentative D call TRBD1 (6 bases). Trimming took off 8 bases at V and 2 bases at J, with 18 bases between the two ends. Germline CDR1 and CDR2: MNHNY and SVGAGI (reference sequence). CDR3 size: 15 residues. CDR3 sequence reads: CASGWGGEGNTEAFF. In DNA, the CDR3 is TGTGCCAGCGGGTGGGGGGGCGAAGGTAACACTGAAGCTTTCTTT.

The V gene is TRBV7-9, the J gene TRBJ1-2; D is unclear. The CDR3 runs 17 residues. V was trimmed by 0 bases and J by 4 bases, leaving 18 bases between them. Germline CDR1 and CDR2: SEHNR and FQNEAQ (reference sequence). The CDR3 here is CASSLALSGVSRYGYTF. Written as DNA, the CDR3 is TGTGCCAGCAGCTTAGCGCTAAGTGGGGTATCACGCTATGGCTACACCTTC. Based on the CDR3 plus reference TRBV7-9 and TRBJ1-2, the full variable domain is DTGVSQNPRHKITKRGQNVTFRCDPISEHNRLYWYRQTLGQGPEFLTYFQNEAQLEKSRLLSDRFSAERPKGSFSTLEIQRTEQGDSAMYLCASSLALSGVSRYGYTFGSGTRLTVV.